The next 32 T cell receptor beta chains were all read from a single sample in a study of cytotoxic CD8 clonotypes in ibrutinib-treated CLL. Generated by immunoSEQ multiplex PCR, the TCRdb table keeps only in-frame clones and is missing some. The sample lists 50,000 or so clones; around 78% were seen once. Sequenced here: PBMCs, sampled after 24 months of ibrutinib treatment. These TCRs come from a human donor with chronic lymphocytic leukemia.

V is TRBV19 and J is TRBJ2-7; 10 bases fit TRBD2. The V and J ends lost 3 bases and 4 bases, in that order; junction bases with no gene match: 6. The CDR3 has 15 residues. CDR1 and CDR2 from the germline V gene are LNHDA and SQIVND (reference sequence). The CDR3 is CASSIVASGSYEQYF. CDR3 coding DNA: TGTGCCAGTAGTATTGTCGCTAGCGGGAGTTACGAGCAGTACTTC.

The V gene is TRBV20-1, the J gene TRBJ2-7; no clear D gene. Trimming left V 3 bases short and J 7 bases short, with 10 bases between. This CDR3 has 11 residues. Germline V gene lookup returns CDR1 DFQATT and CDR2 SNEGSKA (reference sequence). The CDR3 here is CSASRAQEQYF. The CDR3 DNA reads as TGCAGTGCTAGCCGCGCGCAGGAGCAGTACTTC.

This clone was seen a few times. This chain links TRBV19 with TRBJ1-2; TRBD1 might be the D (5 bases). V was clipped by 3 bases and J by 2 bases, with 19 bases between them. Germline-derived CDR1 and CDR2 are LNHDA and SQIVND (reference sequence). The CDR3 is 17 amino acids. The CDR3 region is CASSISPGLTANYGYTF. In DNA, the CDR3 is TGTGCCAGTAGTATTAGTCCGGGGCTCACGGCGAACTATGGCTACACCTTC.

This clone was counted between two and nine times. The chain uses TRBV7-9 and TRBJ2-2; no reliable D call. In germline, CDR1 is SEHNR, CDR2 FQNEAQ (reference sequence). This CDR3 is built from 12 residues. The V gene lost 7 bases and the J gene lost 6 bases, with 9 bases spanning the gap. The CDR3 DNA sequence: TGTGCCAGCAACCCACTCCCCGGGGAGCTGTTTTTT. Translated, it gives CASNPLPGELFF.

V usage is TRBV18 and J usage is TRBJ1-2, with 11 bases matching TRBD1. CDR3 length: 16 amino acids. Germline-derived CDR1 and CDR2 are KGHSH and LQKENI. Trimming at V came to 2 bases and at J to 6 bases, leaving 8 bases not matched to a gene. The CDR3 nucleotides are TGTGCCAGCTCACCAAAACCGGGACAGGGGGTCGATGGCTACACCTTC. This sequence encodes CASSPKPGQGVDGYTF.

This clone occurred a few times. The V gene is TRBV6-5, the J gene TRBJ1-5; D gene unclear. The CDR3 runs to 14 residues. V lost 5 bases, J lost 0 bases, and 8 bases lay in between. The germline CDR1 and CDR2 sequences are MNHEY and SVGAGI. The CDR3, as DNA: TGTGCCAGCAGTACCATGACTAGCAATCAGCCCCAGCATTTT. This sequence encodes CASSTMTSNQPQHF.

The CDR3 is CASSQTGGGNQPQHF. CDR3 nucleotide sequence: TGCGCCAGCAGCCAGACAGGGGGAGGCAATCAGCCCCAGCATTTT. This sequence joins TRBV5-1 and TRBJ1-5; 9 nucleotides align to TRBD1. Germline V gene data show CDR1 as SGHRS and CDR2 as YFSETQ. V was clipped by 4 bases and J by 2 bases; unmatched bases: 4. The CDR3 sequence is 15 residues long.

The CDR3 region is CASSLSALSSRGYTF. CDR3 DNA sequence: TGTGCCAGCAGCTTATCCGCTTTGAGTTCCCGCGGCTACACCTTC. The chain carries TRBV5-6 and TRBJ1-2; D unresolved. With 2 bases removed from V and 8 bases from J, the gap between germline ends came to 19 bases. CDR3 length: 15 amino acids. Germline V CDR1 and CDR2: SGHDT, YYEEEE.

The V gene is TRBV6-6, the J gene TRBJ2-7; D not certain. The ends were cut back, 3 bases at V and 1 base at J, with 7 bases in the middle. Per germline, CDR1 MNHNY and CDR2 SVGAGI (reference sequence). The CDR3 contains 13 residues. This CDR3 reads CASSYAQSYEQYF. The CDR3 nucleotides are TGTGCCAGCAGTTATGCCCAGTCCTACGAGCAGTACTTC.

The rearrangement uses TRBV11-2 and TRBJ2-5; D may be TRBD1 or TRBD2 (6 bases each). Germline V gives CDR1 SGHAT, CDR2 FQNNGV. The CDR3 is 16 residues long. The germline V and J ends were trimmed by 0 bases and 4 bases, with 15 bases remaining between them. Written as DNA, the CDR3 is TGTGCCAGCAGCTTAGAGAGGGGAGGAGGGGGAGAGACCCAGTACTTC. Encoded protein: CASSLERGGGGETQYF. The complete variable domain, with remaining parts taken from reference TRBV11-2 and TRBJ2-5, reads EAGVAQSPRYKIIEKRQSVAFWCNPISGHATLYWYQQILGQGPKLLIQFQNNGVVDDSQLPKDRFSAERLKGVDSTLKIQPAKLEDSAVYLCASSLERGGGGETQYFGPGTRLLVL.

The chain carries TRBV5-1 and TRBJ1-1; possibly TRBD1 for D (5 bases). This CDR3 comprises 15 residues. Germline-derived CDR1 and CDR2 are SGHRS and YFSETQ. The V end lost 2 bases, the J end lost 1 base, and 12 bases lay between the germline ends. The CDR3 here is CASSFLGGENTEAFF. The CDR3 DNA reads TGCGCCAGCAGCTTTCTCGGGGGGGAGAACACTGAAGCTTTCTTT.

V gene TRBV19 combines with J gene TRBJ1-2, with TRBD1 as a possible D gene (5 bases). V lost 5 bases and J lost 8, with 6 bases in between. The germline V gene has CDR1 LNHDA and CDR2 SQIVND (reference sequence). The CDR3 has 10 residues. CDR3 bases: TGTGCCAGTAGTGGGGGAGGCTACACCTTC. Translation gives CASSGGGYTF.

This clone occurred a few times. The rearrangement joins TRBV18 to TRBJ1-1; TRBD1 is a possible D gene (5 bases). The germline V gene has CDR1 KGHSH and CDR2 LQKENI. V shed 3 bases and J shed 3 bases, with 11 bases lying between them. The CDR3 contains 14 residues. The CDR3 spells CASSPTRGDTEAFF. The CDR3 nucleotides are TGTGCCAGCTCACCCACAAGGGGAGACACTGAAGCTTTCTTT.

This clone was detected only a few times. The rearrangement joins TRBV19 to TRBJ1-4, with 7 nucleotides matching TRBD1. J gave up 7 bases and V 10 bases, and 3 bases lay outside the gene matches. CDR3 length equals 11 residues. CDR1 LNHDA and CDR2 SQIVND come from the germline V gene (reference sequence). CDR3 coding DNA: TGTGCCACGGGACAGTTTGAAAAACTGTTTTTT. Protein: CATGQFEKLFF.

The gene calls are TRBV2 and TRBJ2-1; D call uncertain. V was clipped by 8 bases and J by 4 bases, with 18 bases between them. This CDR3 spans 15 amino acids. Germline V CDR1 and CDR2: SNHLY, FYNNEI. CDR3 sequence reads: CASRADAQDYNEQFF. The CDR3 DNA is TGTGCCAGCCGGGCAGATGCCCAGGATTACAATGAGCAGTTCTTC.

The chain carries TRBV5-1 and TRBJ1-2; 10 nucleotides agree with TRBD1. The germline V gene has CDR1 SGHRS and CDR2 YFSETQ. CDR3 length: 15 amino acids. Trimming at V came to 2 bases and at J to 0 bases, leaving 1 base not matched to a gene. The CDR3 DNA follows: TGCGCCAGCAGCTTCGGACAGGGGGCTAACTATGGCTACACCTTC. This encodes CASSFGQGANYGYTF.

The genes are TRBV28 and TRBJ2-3; no definite D call. V shed 10 bases and J shed 0 bases, with 8 bases lying between them. The CDR3 runs 12 residues. Looked up from germline, CDR1 is MDHEN and CDR2 is SYDVKM. The DNA of the CDR3 is TGTGCCACCTTGGACAGCACAGATACGCAGTATTTT. It encodes CATLDSTDTQYF.

The chain uses TRBV4-2 and TRBJ1-4; D is ambiguous. This CDR3 has 15 amino acids. Looked up from germline, CDR1 is LGHNA and CDR2 is YNFKEQ. V lost 5 bases and J 8 bases, leaving 18 bases between the germline ends. CDR3 amino acids: CASSLSGGAGEKLFF. The DNA of the CDR3 is TGTGCCAGCAGCTTGAGCGGCGGCGCTGGCGAAAAACTGTTTTTT.

The chain links TRBV6-1 to TRBJ1-5; D is ambiguous. V dropped 4 bases and J dropped 2 bases, with 15 bases sitting between them. This CDR3 contains 16 residues. From germline, CDR1 is MNHNS and CDR2 SASEGT. DNA for the CDR3: TGTGCCAGCAGTGGCGGCCGCACTGAGGGCAATCAGCCCCAGCATTTT. It translates to CASSGGRTEGNQPQHF.

This chain connects TRBV21-1 to TRBJ2-7; the table gives TRBD2 as D, unverified against the DNA. TRBV21-1 is tagged as a pseudogene. The CDR3 sequence is 15 residues long. The CDR3 DNA sequence: TGTGCCAGCAGCTCGGACGGGACTGAATGGTACGAGCAGTACTTC. Its translation: CASSSDGTEWYEQYF.

CDR3 coding DNA: TGTGCCAGCAGCTTAGAGGGGGCCTCTTTGGGGAATGAGCAGTTCTTC. This gives the protein CASSLEGASLGNEQFF. The V call is TRBV7-6, the J call TRBJ2-1, with 7 bases matching TRBD1. CDR1 SGHVS and CDR2 FNYEAQ come from the germline V gene. Trimming took 1 base from V and 7 from J; bases not matched to a gene: 10. The CDR3 has 16 residues.

The chain couples TRBV5-1 to TRBJ2-2, with TRBD1 matching over 8 bases. V was pared by 3 bases and J by 1 base, with 5 bases of the junction left unmatched. The CDR3 consists of 16 residues. Germline V gives CDR1 SGHRS, CDR2 YFSETQ. The CDR3 sequence is CASSSTGTGNTGELFF. CDR3 sequence (DNA): TGCGCCAGCAGCTCCACCGGGACAGGGAACACCGGGGAGCTGTTTTTT.

The chain recombines TRBV25-1 with TRBJ2-1; 11 nucleotides agree with TRBD1. CDR1 is MGHDK and CDR2 is SYGVNS in the germline V gene. Trimming cost V 2 bases and J 7 bases; bases outside gene matches: 7. CDR3 size: 16 residues. The DNA for the CDR3 is TGTGCCAGCAGTGAAGGGGGGACAGGGGGAAATAATGAGCAGTTCTTC. The encoded protein is CASSEGGTGGNNEQFF.

The chain carries TRBV19 and TRBJ1-5; D is possibly TRBD1 (5 bases). Germline V CDR1 and CDR2: LNHDA, SQIVND (reference sequence). CDR3 length: 13 amino acids. V was trimmed by 7 bases and J by 5 bases, leaving 12 bases between them. In DNA form, the CDR3 reads TGTGCCAGTAACCGGGACGCAGATCAGCCCCAGCATTTT. It encodes CASNRDADQPQHF. The full variable domain, rest sourced from reference TRBV19 and TRBJ1-5, is DGGITQSPKYLFRKEGQNVTLSCEQNLNHDAMYWYRQDPGQGLRLIYYSQIVNDFQKGDIAEGYSVSREKKESFPLTVTSAQKNPTAFYLCASNRDADQPQHFGDGTRLSIL.

The genes are TRBV2 and TRBJ1-2; no firm D call. Germline CDR1 is SNHLY and CDR2 is FYNNEI. V gave up 7 bases and J gave up 8 bases, with 14 bases separating them. This CDR3 is 12 amino acids long. The CDR3 coding sequence is TGTGCCAGCATGGTGGCCGTCCGGGGCTACACCTTC. This sequence encodes CASMVAVRGYTF. Complete variable domain (other parts from reference TRBV2 and TRBJ1-2): EPEVTQTPSHQVTQMGQEVILRCVPISNHLYFYWYRQILGQKVEFLVSFYNNEISEKSEIFDDQFSVERPDGSNFTLKIRSTKLEDSAMYFCASMVAVRGYTFGSGTRLTVV.

V and J are TRBV7-9 and TRBJ1-2, with a possible D match to TRBD1 (5 bases). Germline lookup yields CDR1 SEHNR and CDR2 FQNEAQ (reference sequence). CDR3 length: 13 amino acids. V shed 5 bases and J shed 5 bases, with 12 bases lying between them. CDR3 bases: TGTGCCAGCAGCCATGGACAAAATTATGGCTACACCTTC. Its protein is CASSHGQNYGYTF.

This chain links TRBV27 with TRBJ2-1; 11 bases line up with TRBD1. This CDR3 is built from 14 residues. In germline, CDR1 is MNHEY, CDR2 SMNVEV (reference sequence). With V trimmed by 8 bases and J by 4 bases, 4 bases remained unmatched. The CDR3 DNA sequence: TGTGCCAGCGGACGGGACAGGGGGTACAATGAGCAGTTCTTC. It yields the protein CASGRDRGYNEQFF.

This chain links TRBV5-1 with TRBJ2-1; 7 bases agree with TRBD1. Germline V gene lookup returns CDR1 SGHRS and CDR2 YFSETQ. V gave up 2 bases and J gave up 5 bases; unmatched junction bases: 10. The CDR3 sequence is 16 residues long. CDR3 sequence: CASSLIPGTANNEQFF. The DNA for the CDR3 is TGCGCCAGCAGCTTAATCCCCGGGACAGCGAACAATGAGCAGTTCTTC.

The rearrangement joins TRBV7-9 to TRBJ1-5; unclear D gene. From germline, CDR1 is SEHNR and CDR2 FQNEAQ (reference sequence). V was shortened by 1 base and J by 4 bases, with 5 bases between the two germline ends. CDR3 length: 13 amino acids. The CDR3 DNA reads as TGTGCCAGCAGCTTAGGGGCTAATCAGCCCCAGCATTTT. It is translated as CASSLGANQPQHF.

This clone was recorded only once. The chain has TRBV4-3 and TRBJ2-1; 11 nucleotides match TRBD2. CDR1 LGHNA and CDR2 YSLEER come from the germline V gene. The CDR3 extends over 16 amino acids. V shed 4 bases, J shed 2 bases, and the junction held 4 bases outside the gene matches. CDR3 sequence: CASSPRLAGTYNEQFF. The CDR3 bases are TGCGCCAGCAGCCCAAGACTAGCGGGAACCTACAATGAGCAGTTCTTC.

The V gene is TRBV5-1, the J gene TRBJ2-5, with 9 bases identical to TRBD2. V lost 5 bases, J lost 5 bases, and 10 bases stayed unmatched. There are 15 residues in the CDR3. Germline lookup yields CDR1 SGHRS and CDR2 YFSETQ. DNA of the CDR3: TGCGCCAGCAGACCGTCCGGGACTAGCTATGAGACCCAGTACTTC. Translated, it gives CASRPSGTSYETQYF.

The chain employs TRBV30 and TRBJ2-1, with D unresolved. The CDR3 extends over 12 amino acids. Germline lookup yields CDR1 GTSNPN and CDR2 SVGIG (reference sequence). V was trimmed by 2 bases and J by 3 bases, leaving 5 bases between them. Written as DNA, the CDR3 is TGTGCCTGGAGTTCTAGCTACAATGAGCAGTTCTTC. This gives the protein CAWSSSYNEQFF.